These T cell receptor beta chains were read from a single sample in a study of shared clonotypes between healthy human individuals. Sequenced by immunoSEQ multiplex PCR; TCRdb stores in-frame clones only, minus some. Found here are millions of clones, 90% to 95% of them singletons; the top ten hold 0.14%. The sequenced material came from naive CD4+ T cells sorted from blood. These receptors were taken from a young man in good health. The CDR3 runs from the conserved cysteine through the conserved F or W. The D gene is left open where the match is weak. The size of a clone is reported for some rows only, either as once, few or many, or as a class for expanded clones.

D,V,J,size,CDR3,DNA
-,TRBV7-2,TRBJ2-7,-,CASSLAQTPWEEQYF,TGTGCCAGCAGCTTAGCTCAAACTCCCTGGGAGGAGCAGTACTTC
-,TRBV9,TRBJ2-7,-,CASSPRTETYEQYF,TGTGCCAGCAGCCCGCGGACAGAAACCTACGAGCAGTACTTC
TRBD2,TRBV7-2,TRBJ2-5,-,CASSLSGRAVETQYF,TGTGCCAGCAGCCTTAGCGGGAGGGCCGTGGAGACCCAGTACTTC
-,TRBV4-3,TRBJ1-1,-,CASSQDPGFTEAFF,TGCGCCAGCAGCCAAGATCCCGGGTTCACTGAAGCTTTCTTT
TRBD1,TRBV7-9,TRBJ1-2,-,CASSFRQGGGYGYTF,TGTGCCAGCAGCTTCAGACAGGGAGGTGGCTATGGCTACACCTTC
-,TRBV27,TRBJ2-3,-,CASSFSSLTDTQYF,TGTGCCAGCAGTTTCTCATCCCTCACAGATACGCAGTATTTT
TRBD2,TRBV7-2,TRBJ2-7,-,CASSLIWGGVAGGYEQYF,TGTGCCAGCAGCCTCATATGGGGGGGTGTAGCGGGAGGCTACGAGCAGTACTTC
-,TRBV6-6,TRBJ1-1,-,CASRTGGGTEAFF,TGTGCCAGCCGAACGGGAGGGGGGACTGAAGCTTTCTTT
-,TRBV9,TRBJ1-4,-,CASSVDPGDGEKLFF,TGTGCCAGCAGCGTAGACCCAGGGGACGGAGAAAAACTGTTTTTT
TRBD2,TRBV6-1,TRBJ2-1,-,CASSEADVSGGPSYNEQFF,TGTGCCAGCAGTGAAGCGGATGTTAGCGGGGGACCTTCCTACAATGAGCAGTTCTTC
TRBD2,TRBV28,TRBJ2-1,-,CASSPSLAGAVYEQFF,TGTGCCAGCAGTCCCTCCTTAGCGGGGGCCGTCTATGAGCAGTTCTTC
-,TRBV5-1,TRBJ2-7,once,CASSLTSTYEQYF,TGCGCCAGCAGCTTGACTAGCACCTACGAGCAGTACTTC
-,TRBV19,TRBJ1-6,-,CASSSQTGTYNSPLHF,TGTGCCAGTAGTTCTCAGACGGGCACCTATAATTCACCCCTCCACTTT
-,TRBV7-3,TRBJ2-7,few,CASSLRPHTEQYF,TGTGCCAGCAGCTTACGGCCCCACACCGAGCAGTACTTC
TRBD2,TRBV6-5,TRBJ2-1,-,CASSYSMLAGVNEQFF,TGTGCCAGCAGTTACTCGATGCTAGCGGGAGTCAATGAGCAGTTCTTC
TRBD2,TRBV6-1,TRBJ2-7,-,CASSEATSGAYEQYF,TGTGCCAGCAGTGAAGCGACCAGCGGGGCCTACGAGCAGTACTTC
-,TRBV20-1,TRBJ2-5,-,CSALGGETQYF,TGCAGTGCCCTAGGTGGGGAGACCCAGTACTTC
-,TRBV5-5,TRBJ2-3,once,CASSSLQDTQYF,TGTGCCAGCAGCTCGTTGCAAGATACGCAGTATTTT
-,TRBV6-1,TRBJ1-6,-,CASSELLNSPLHF,TGTGCCAGCAGTGAACTGCTTAATTCACCCCTCCACTTT
-,TRBV6-5,TRBJ2-3,-,CAVSRADTQYF,TGTGCCGTATCTAGAGCAGATACGCAGTATTTT
-,TRBV6-5,TRBJ2-2,-,CASSYLRGRVDGELFF,TGTGCCAGCAGTTACCTAAGGGGTAGGGTGGACGGGGAGCTGTTTTTT
TRBD2,TRBV10-3,TRBJ2-5,-,CATTGGVQETQYF,TGTGCCACCACGGGGGGGGTCCAAGAGACCCAGTACTTC
TRBD1,TRBV7-2,TRBJ1-3,-,CASSLTGVEAGNTIYF,TGTGCCAGCAGCTTAACAGGGGTTGAGGCTGGAAACACCATATATTTT
TRBD1,TRBV7-9,TRBJ2-2,once,CASSLAPGQGNTGELFF,TGTGCCAGCAGCTTAGCACCGGGACAGGGTAACACCGGGGAGCTGTTTTTT
TRBD1,TRBV5-4,TRBJ2-6,-,CASSGTGGAGANVLTF,TGTGCCAGCAGCGGCACAGGGGGCGCTGGGGCCAACGTCCTGACTTTC